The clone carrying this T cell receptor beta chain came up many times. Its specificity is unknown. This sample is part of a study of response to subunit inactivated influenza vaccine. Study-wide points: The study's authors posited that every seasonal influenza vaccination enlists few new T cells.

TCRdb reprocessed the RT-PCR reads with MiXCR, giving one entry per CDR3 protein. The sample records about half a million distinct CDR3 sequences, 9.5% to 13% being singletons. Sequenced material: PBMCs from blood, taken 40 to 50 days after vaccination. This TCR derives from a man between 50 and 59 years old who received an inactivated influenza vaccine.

The CDR3 DNA is TGTGCCAGCAGCTTAGCGCCCCCCGGGGAGCTGTTTTTT. Translated: CASSLAPPGELFF. V is TRBV7-8 and J is TRBJ2-2; no clear D gene. Germline CDR1 reads SGHVS; CDR2 reads FQNEAQ. V lost 0 bases, J lost 6 bases, and 5 bases lay in between. This CDR3 region has 13 residues.